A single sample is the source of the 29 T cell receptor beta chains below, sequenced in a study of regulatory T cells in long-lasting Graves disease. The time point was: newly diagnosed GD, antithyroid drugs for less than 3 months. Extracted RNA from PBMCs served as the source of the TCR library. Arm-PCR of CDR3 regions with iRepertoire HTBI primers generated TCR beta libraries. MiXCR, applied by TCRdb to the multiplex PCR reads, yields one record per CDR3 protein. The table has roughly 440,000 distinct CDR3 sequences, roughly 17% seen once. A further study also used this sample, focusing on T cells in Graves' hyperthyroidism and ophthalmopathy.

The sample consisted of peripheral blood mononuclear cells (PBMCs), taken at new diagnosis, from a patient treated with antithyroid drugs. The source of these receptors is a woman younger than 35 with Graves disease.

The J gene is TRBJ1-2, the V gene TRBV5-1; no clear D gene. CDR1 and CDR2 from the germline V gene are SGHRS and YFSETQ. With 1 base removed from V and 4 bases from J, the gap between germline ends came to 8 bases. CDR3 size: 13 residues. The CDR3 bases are TGCGCCAGCAGCTTGACGTTGGGCTATGGCTACACCTTC. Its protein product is CASSLTLGYGYTF.

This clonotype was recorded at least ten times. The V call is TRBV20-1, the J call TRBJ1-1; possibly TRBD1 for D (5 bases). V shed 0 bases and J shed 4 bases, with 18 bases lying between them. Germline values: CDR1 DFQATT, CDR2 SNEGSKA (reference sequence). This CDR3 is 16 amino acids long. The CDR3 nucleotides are TGCAGTGCTAGAGATCTGATGAGGGGCGCTGGCACTGAAGCTTTCTTT. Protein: CSARDLMRGAGTEAFF.

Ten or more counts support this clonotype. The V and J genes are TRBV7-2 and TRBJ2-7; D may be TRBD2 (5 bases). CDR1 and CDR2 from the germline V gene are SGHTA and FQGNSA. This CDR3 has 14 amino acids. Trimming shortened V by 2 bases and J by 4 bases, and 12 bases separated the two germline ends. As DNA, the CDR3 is TGTGCCAGCAGCTTATTGGTAGCGCAGTACGAGCAGTACTTC. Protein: CASSLLVAQYEQYF.

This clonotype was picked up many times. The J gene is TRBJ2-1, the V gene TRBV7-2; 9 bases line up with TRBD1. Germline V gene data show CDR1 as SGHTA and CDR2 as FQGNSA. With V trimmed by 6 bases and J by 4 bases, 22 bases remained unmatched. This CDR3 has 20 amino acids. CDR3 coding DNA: TGTGCCAGCAGATCCTCCGGGACAGGGTCCGGGACCAGCCGGTACAATGAGCAGTTCTTC. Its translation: CASRSSGTGSGTSRYNEQFF.

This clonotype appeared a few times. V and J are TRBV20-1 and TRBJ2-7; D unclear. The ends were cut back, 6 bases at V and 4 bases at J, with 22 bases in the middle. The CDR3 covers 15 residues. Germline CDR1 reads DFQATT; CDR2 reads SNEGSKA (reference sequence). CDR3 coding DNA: TGCAGTGCGCTCCCGAGGAATCGACACCCATACGAGCAGTACTTC. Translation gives CSALPRNRHPYEQYF.

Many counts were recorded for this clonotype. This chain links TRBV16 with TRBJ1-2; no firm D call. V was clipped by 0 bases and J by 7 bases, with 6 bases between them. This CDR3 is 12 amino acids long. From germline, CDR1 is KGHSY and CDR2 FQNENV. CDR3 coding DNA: TGTGCCAGCAGCCAATCGCGGTCTGGCTACACCTTC. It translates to CASSQSRSGYTF.

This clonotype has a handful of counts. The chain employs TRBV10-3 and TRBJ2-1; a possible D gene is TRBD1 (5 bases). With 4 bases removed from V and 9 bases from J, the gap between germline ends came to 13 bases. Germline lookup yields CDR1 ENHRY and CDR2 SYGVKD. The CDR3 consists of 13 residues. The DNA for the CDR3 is TGTGCCATCAGTGCCGAAAGGGGCGCTGAGCAGTTCTTC. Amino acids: CAISAERGAEQFF.

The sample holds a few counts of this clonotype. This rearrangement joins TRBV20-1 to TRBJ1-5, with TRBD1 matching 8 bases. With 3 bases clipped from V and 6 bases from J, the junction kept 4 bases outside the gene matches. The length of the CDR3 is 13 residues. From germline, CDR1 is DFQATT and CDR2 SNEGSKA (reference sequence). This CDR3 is CSASPGGGQPQHF. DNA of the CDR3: TGCAGTGCTAGTCCAGGGGGCGGTCAGCCCCAGCATTTT.

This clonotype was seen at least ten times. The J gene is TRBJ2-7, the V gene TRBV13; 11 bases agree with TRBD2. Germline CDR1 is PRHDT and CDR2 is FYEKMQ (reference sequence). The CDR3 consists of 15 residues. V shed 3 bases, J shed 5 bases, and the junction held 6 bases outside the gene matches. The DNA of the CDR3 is TGTGCCAGCAGCTTCCTAGCGGGAGGTCCCAACGAGCAGTACTTC. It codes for CASSFLAGGPNEQYF.

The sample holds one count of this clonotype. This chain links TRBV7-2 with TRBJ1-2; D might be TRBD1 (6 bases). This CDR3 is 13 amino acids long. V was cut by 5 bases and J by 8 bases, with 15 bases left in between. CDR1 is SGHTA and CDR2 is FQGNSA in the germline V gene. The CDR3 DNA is TGTGCCAGCAGCGTCGGGCCAGGGGAGGGCTACACCTTC. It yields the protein CASSVGPGEGYTF.

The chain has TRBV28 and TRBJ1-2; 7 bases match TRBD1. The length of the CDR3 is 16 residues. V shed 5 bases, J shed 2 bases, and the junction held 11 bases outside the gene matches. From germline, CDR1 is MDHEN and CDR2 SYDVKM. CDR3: CASSTTPGQKNYGYTF. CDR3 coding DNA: TGTGCCAGCAGTACCACGCCGGGACAGAAAAACTATGGCTACACCTTC.

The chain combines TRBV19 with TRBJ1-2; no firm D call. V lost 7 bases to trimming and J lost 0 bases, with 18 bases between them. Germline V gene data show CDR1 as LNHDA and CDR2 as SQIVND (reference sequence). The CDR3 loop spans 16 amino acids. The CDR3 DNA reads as TGTGCCAGTAATCCCGGATCAGTTGGATCTAACTATGGCTACACCTTC. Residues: CASNPGSVGSNYGYTF.

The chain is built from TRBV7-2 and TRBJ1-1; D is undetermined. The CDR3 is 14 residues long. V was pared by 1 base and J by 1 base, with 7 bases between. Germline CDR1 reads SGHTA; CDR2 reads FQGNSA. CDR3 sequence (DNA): TGTGCCAGCAGCTTAGTTCTTTCGAACACTGAAGCTTTCTTT. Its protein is CASSLVLSNTEAFF.

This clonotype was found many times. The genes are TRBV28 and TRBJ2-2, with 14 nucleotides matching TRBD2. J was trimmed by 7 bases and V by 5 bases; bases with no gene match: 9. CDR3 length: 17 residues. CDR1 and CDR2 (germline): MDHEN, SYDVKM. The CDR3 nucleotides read TGTGCCAGCAGTCCCGCCGGGACTAGCGGGAGTGGCGGGGAGCTGTTTTTT. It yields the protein CASSPAGTSGSGGELFF.

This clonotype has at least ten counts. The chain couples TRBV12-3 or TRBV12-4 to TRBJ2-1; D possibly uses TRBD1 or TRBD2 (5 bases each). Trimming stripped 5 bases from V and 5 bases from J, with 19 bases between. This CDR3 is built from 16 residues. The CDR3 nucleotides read TGTGCCAGCAGTCTCCTCGGAGTCGGGGACCACAATGAGCAGTTCTTC. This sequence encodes CASSLLGVGDHNEQFF.

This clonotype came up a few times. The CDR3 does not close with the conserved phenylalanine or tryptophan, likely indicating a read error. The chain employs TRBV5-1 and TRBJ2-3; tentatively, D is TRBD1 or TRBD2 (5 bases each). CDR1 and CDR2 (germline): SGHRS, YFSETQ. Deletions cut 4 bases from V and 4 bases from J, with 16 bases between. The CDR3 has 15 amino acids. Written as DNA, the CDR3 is TGCGCCAGCAGCATAGACGTGGGGGTCGCAGATACGCAGTATCTT. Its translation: CASSIDVGVADTQYL.

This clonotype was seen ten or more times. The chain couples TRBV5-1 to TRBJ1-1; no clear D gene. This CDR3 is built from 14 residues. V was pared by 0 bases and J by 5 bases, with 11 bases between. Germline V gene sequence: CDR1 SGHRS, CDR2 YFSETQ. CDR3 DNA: TGCGCCAGCAGCTTGGAGGGTTTTCTGACTGAAGCTTTCTTT. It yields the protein CASSLEGFLTEAFF. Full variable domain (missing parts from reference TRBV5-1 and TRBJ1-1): KAGVTQTPRYLIKTRGQQVTLSCSPISGHRSVSWYQQTPGQGLQFLFEYFSETQRNKGNFPGRFSGRQFSNSRSEMNVSTLELGDSALYLCASSLEGFLTEAFFGQGTRLTVV.

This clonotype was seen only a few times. Written as DNA, the CDR3 is TGTGCCTGGAGTGTACTAGTCGCTGAGCAGTTCTTC. Amino acids: CAWSVLVAEQFF. J is TRBJ2-1 and V is TRBV30, with D perhaps TRBD2 (5 bases). The germline V gene encodes CDR1 GTSNPN and CDR2 SVGIG (reference sequence). Trimming removed 0 bases from V and 9 bases from J, with 9 bases in between. The CDR3 is 12 residues long. The whole variable domain, filled in from reference TRBV30 and TRBJ2-1, reads SQTIHQWPATLVQPVGSPLSLECTVEGTSNPNLYWYRQAAGRGLQLLFYSVGIGQISSEVPQNLSASRPQDRQFILSSKKLLLSDSGFYLCAWSVLVAEQFFGPGTRLTVL.

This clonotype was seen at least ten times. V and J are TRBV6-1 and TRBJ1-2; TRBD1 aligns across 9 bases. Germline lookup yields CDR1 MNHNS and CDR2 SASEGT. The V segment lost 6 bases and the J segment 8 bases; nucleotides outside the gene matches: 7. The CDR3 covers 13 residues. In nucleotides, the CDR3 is TGTGCCAGCAGGTCGACAGGGGGTCGGGGCTACACCTTC. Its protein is CASRSTGGRGYTF.

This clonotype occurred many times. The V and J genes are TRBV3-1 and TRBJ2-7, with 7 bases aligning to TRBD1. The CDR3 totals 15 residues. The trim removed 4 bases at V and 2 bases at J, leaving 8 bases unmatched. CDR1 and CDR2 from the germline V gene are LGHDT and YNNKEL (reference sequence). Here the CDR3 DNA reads TGTGCCAGCAGCCTACAGGGGACGGTCCCCTACGAGCAGTACTTC. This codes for CASSLQGTVPYEQYF.

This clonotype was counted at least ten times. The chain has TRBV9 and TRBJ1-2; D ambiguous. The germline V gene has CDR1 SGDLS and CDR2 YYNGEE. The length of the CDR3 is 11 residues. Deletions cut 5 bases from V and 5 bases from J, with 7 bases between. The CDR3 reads CASSQAYGYTF. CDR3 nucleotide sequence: TGTGCCAGCAGTCAGGCGTATGGCTACACCTTC.

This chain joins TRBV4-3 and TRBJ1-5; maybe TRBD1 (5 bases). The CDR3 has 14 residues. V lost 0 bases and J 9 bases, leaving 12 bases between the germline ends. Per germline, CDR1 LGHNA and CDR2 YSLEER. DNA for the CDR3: TGCGCCAGCAGCCAAGATCCGCTTCAGGGGCCCCAGCATTTT. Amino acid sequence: CASSQDPLQGPQHF.

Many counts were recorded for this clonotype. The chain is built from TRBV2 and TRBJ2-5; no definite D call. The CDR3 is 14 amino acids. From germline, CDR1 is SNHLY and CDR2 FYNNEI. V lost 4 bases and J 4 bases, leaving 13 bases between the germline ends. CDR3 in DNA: TGTGCCAGCAGTGTTGACCTGGTAGGAGAGACCCAGTACTTC. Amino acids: CASSVDLVGETQYF.

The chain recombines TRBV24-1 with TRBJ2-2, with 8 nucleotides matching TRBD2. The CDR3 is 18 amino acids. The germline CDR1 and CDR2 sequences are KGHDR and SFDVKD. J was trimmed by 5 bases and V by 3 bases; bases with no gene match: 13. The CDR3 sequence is CATSDPAQGSSGTGELFF. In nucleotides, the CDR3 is TGTGCCACCAGTGATCCCGCGCAGGGTTCTAGCGGGACCGGGGAGCTGTTTTTT.

The CDR3 coding sequence is TGTGCCAGCAGTTACCGGAGCCGGGACTTAAACAATGAGCAGTTCTTC. It specifies CASSYRSRDLNNEQFF. V gene TRBV6-5 combines with J gene TRBJ2-1; D might be TRBD2 (6 bases). Trimming shortened V by 2 bases and J by 5 bases, and 16 bases separated the two germline ends. The CDR3 totals 16 residues. In germline, CDR1 is MNHEY, CDR2 SVGAGI.

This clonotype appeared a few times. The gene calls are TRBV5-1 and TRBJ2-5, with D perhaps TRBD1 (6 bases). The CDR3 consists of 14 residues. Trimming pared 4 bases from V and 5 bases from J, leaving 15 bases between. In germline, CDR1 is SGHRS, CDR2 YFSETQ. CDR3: CASSKQGSEETQYF. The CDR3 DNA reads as TGCGCCAGCAGCAAACAGGGTTCGGAGGAGACCCAGTACTTC.

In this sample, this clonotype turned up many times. The CDR3 here is CSAPNPPAGGPSAQYF. CDR3 DNA sequence: TGCAGTGCTCCCAATCCGCCAGCGGGAGGTCCCAGTGCGCAGTACTTC. This chain links TRBV20-1 with TRBJ2-7, with 9 bases matching TRBD2. CDR1 and CDR2 from the germline V gene are DFQATT and SNEGSKA (reference sequence). The CDR3 sequence is 16 residues long. V lost 5 bases, J lost 9 bases, and 20 bases stayed unmatched.

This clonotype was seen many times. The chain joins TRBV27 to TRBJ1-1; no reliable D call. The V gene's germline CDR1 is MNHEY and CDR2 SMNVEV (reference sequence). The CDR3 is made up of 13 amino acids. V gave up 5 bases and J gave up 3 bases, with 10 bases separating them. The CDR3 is CASSRNLYTEAFF. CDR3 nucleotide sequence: TGTGCCAGCAGTAGAAACCTATACACTGAAGCTTTCTTT.

DNA of the CDR3: TGCAGTGCTAGAGATTGGAGCGGGGGAAGCTCCTACAATGAGCAGTTCTTC. Translating gives CSARDWSGGSSYNEQFF. V usage is TRBV20-1 and J usage is TRBJ2-1; 8 bases map to TRBD2. V dropped 0 bases and J dropped 0; count of bases not matched to a gene: 7. Germline CDR1 DFQATT, CDR2 SNEGSKA (reference sequence). The CDR3 is made up of 17 amino acids.